Reported below is one TCR beta chain. This entry is derived from a study of blood T cell repertoires in COVID-19. The wider study: Italy, Spain and the United States were the sources of the convalescent and acute COVID-19 samples. PBMCs, B-cell-depleted T cells, or T cells were the source of the cDNA or gDNA that made up the material.

Measured with immunoSEQ multiplex PCR; TCRdb has only the in-frame clones, and not every one. The sample has around 300,000 clones; around 90% are singletons. Trimming left V 0 bases short and J 6 bases short, with 14 bases between. Germline V gives CDR1 ENHRY, CDR2 SYGVKD. The CDR3 is 16 residues long. Sample: peripheral blood. This chain uses TRBV10-3 with TRBJ2-2; the D gene is possibly TRBD1 (6 bases). This receptor was identified in a woman aged 25 to 45 with COVID-19, enrolled during active disease. The CDR3 spells CAISESGQKSSGELFF. The CDR3 nucleotides are TGTGCCATCAGTGAGTCAGGACAGAAATCCTCCGGGGAGCTGTTTTTT.